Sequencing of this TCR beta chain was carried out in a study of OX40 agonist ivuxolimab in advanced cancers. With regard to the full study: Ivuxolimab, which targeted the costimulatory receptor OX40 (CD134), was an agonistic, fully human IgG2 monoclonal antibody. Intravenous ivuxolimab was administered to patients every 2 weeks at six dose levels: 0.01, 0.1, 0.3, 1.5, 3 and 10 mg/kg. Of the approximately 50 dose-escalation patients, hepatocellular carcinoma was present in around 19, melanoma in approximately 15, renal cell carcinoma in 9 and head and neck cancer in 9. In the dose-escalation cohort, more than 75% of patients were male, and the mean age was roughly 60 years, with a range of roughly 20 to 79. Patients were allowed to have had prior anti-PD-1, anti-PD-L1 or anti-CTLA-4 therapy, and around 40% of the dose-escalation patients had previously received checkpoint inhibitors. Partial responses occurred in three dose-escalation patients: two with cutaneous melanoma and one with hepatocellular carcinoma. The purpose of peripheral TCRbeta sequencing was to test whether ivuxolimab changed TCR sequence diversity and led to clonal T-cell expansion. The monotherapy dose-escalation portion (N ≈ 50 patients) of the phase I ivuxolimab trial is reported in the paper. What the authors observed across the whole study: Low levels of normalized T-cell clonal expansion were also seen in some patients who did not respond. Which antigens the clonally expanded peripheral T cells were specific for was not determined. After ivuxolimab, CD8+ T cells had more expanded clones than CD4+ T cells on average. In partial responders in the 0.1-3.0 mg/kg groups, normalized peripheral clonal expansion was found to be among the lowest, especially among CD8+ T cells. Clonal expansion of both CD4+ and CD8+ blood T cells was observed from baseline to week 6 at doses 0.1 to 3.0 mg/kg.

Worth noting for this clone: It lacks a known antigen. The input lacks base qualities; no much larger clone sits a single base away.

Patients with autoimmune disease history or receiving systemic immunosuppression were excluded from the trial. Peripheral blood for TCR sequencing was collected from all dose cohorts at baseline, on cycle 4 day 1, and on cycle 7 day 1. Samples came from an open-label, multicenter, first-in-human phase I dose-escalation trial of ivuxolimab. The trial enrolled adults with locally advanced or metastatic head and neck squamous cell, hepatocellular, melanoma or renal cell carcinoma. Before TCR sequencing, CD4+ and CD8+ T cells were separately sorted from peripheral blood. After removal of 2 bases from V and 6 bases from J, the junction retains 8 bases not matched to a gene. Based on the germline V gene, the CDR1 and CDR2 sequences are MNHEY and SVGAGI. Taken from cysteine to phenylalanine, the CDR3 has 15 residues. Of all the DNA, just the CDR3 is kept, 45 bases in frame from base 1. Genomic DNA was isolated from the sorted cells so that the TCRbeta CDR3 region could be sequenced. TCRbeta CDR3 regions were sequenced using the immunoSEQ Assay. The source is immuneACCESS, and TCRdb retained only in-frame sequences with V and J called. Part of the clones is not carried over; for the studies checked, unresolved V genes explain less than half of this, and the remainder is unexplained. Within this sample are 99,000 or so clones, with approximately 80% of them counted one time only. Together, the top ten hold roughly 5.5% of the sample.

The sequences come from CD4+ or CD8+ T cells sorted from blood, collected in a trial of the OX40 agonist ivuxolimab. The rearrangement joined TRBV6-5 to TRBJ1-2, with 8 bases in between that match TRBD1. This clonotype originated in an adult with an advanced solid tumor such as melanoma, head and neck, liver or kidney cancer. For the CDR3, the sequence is CASSYGDRPPNGYTF. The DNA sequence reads TGTGCCAGCAGTTACGGGGACAGGCCACCTAATGGCTACACCTTC.